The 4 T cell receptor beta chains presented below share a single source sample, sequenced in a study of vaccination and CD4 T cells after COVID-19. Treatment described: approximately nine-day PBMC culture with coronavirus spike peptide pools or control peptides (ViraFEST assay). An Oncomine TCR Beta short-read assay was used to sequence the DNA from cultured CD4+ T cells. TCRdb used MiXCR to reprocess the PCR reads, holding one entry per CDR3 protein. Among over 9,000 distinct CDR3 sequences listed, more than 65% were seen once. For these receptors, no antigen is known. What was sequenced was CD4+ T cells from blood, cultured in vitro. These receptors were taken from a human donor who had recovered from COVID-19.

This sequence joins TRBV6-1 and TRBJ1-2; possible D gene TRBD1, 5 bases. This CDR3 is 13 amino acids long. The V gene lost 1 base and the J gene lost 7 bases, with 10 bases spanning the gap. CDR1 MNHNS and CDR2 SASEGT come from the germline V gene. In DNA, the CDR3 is TGTGCCAGCAGTGAAGGCGAAGGGGTTGGCTACACCTTC. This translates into CASSEGEGVGYTF.

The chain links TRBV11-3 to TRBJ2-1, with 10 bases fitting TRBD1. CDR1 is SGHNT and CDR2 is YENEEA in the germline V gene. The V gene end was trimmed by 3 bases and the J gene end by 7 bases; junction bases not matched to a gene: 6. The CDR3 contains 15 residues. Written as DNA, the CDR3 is TGTGCCAGCAGCTTCCGGGACAGGGGAGTGAATGAGCAGTTCTTC. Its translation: CASSFRDRGVNEQFF.

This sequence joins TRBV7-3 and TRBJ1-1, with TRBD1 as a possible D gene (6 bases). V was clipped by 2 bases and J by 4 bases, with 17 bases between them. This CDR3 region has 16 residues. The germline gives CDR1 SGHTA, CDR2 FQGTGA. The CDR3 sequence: CASSLSRGGQGTEAFF. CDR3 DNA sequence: TGTGCCAGCAGCTTATCGCGAGGGGGGCAGGGCACTGAAGCTTTCTTT.

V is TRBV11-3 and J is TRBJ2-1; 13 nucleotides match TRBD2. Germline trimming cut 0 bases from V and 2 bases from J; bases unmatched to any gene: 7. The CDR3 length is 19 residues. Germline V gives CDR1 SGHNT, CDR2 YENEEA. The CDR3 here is CASSLDGTSGISTYNEQFF. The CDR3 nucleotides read TGTGCCAGCAGCTTAGATGGGACTAGCGGGATTTCGACCTACAATGAGCAGTTCTTC.